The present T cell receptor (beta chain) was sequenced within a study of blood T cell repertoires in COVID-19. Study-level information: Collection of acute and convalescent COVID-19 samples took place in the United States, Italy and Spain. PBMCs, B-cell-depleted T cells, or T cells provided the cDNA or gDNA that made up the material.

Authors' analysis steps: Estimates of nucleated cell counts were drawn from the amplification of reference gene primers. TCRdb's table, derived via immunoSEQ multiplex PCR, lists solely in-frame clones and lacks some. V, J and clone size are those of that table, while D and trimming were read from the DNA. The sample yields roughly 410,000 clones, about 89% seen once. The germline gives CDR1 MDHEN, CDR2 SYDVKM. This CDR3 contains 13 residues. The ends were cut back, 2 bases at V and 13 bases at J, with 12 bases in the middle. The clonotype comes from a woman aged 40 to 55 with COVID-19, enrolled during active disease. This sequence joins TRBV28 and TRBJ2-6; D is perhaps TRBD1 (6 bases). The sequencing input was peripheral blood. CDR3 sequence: CASSLVTGQVLTF. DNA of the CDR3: TGTGCCAGCAGTTTAGTGACAGGCCAGGTCCTGACTTTC.